The 18 T cell receptor beta chains listed next were all sequenced from one sample in a study of control samples from healthy donors and cancer patients. Sequenced by immunoSEQ multiplex PCR; TCRdb stores in-frame clones only, minus some. The repertoire holds tens of thousands of clones, with around four fifths as singletons. The material sequenced was blood. Source of these receptors: a man aged 25-40 years in good health.

The table lists this clone with a count of one. Other DNA sequences in the same sample also yield this CDR3. V is TRBV12-3 or TRBV12-4 and J is TRBJ1-4; D is ambiguous. The CDR3 covers 11 residues. V was trimmed by 1 base and J by 8 bases, leaving 2 bases between them. In nucleotides, the CDR3 is TGTGCCAGCAGTTTAGGAGAAAAACTGTTTTTT. This encodes CASSLGEKLFF.

The genes are TRBV3-1 (or the pseudogene TRBV3-2) and TRBJ2-7, with 11 bases identical to TRBD2. The CDR3 has 20 amino acids. Germline trimming cut 2 bases from V and 0 bases from J; bases unmatched to any gene: 15. The V gene's germline CDR1 is LGHDT and CDR2 YNNKEL (reference sequence). The CDR3 coding sequence is TGTGCCAGCAGCCAATCCCCTCTGACTAGCGGGGCGTTGATCTCCTACGAGCAGTACTTC. Its translation is CASSQSPLTSGALISYEQYF.

This sequence joins TRBV28 and TRBJ1-5; TRBD1 matches at 9 bases. The CDR3 sequence is 16 residues long. The junction had 8 bases not matched to a gene; V was cut back by 2 bases and J by 6 bases. The V gene's germline CDR1 is MDHEN and CDR2 SYDVKM. CDR3 DNA sequence: TGTGCCAGCAGTTTAAATGGGGGGACAGGGATTCAGCCCCAGCATTTT. Translated: CASSLNGGTGIQPQHF.

The chain has TRBV19 and TRBJ1-2, with D perhaps TRBD1 (5 bases). The V gene lost 5 bases and the J gene lost 4 bases, with 14 bases spanning the gap. This CDR3 is 14 amino acids long. The germline CDR1 and CDR2 sequences are LNHDA and SQIVND (reference sequence). The CDR3 DNA follows: TGTGCCAGTAGTGCAGCAGGGTTTGGCTATGGCTACACCTTC. This codes for CASSAAGFGYGYTF.

This chain uses TRBV19 with TRBJ2-7, with no clear D. From germline, CDR1 is LNHDA and CDR2 SQIVND (reference sequence). The CDR3 spans 13 residues. V dropped 4 bases and J dropped 1 base, with 8 bases sitting between them. The CDR3 sequence is CASSKAVSYEQYF. The CDR3 coding sequence is TGTGCCAGTAGTAAAGCAGTGTCCTACGAGCAGTACTTC.

This rearrangement joins TRBV6-5 to TRBJ2-3, with 8 bases identical to TRBD1. This CDR3 comprises 14 residues. Germline loops: CDR1 MNHEY, CDR2 SVGAGI. Unmatched junction bases numbered 5, after V lost 6 bases and J lost 3 bases. DNA for the CDR3: TGTGCCAGCAGACGGGACAGGATTACAGATACGCAGTATTTT. It is translated as CASRRDRITDTQYF.

The V call is TRBV30, the J call TRBJ1-2; D is uncertain. Germline lookup yields CDR1 GTSNPN and CDR2 SVGIG (reference sequence). The CDR3 runs 15 residues. Trimming took 0 bases from V and 4 from J, leaving 15 bases between them. CDR3 sequence reads: CAWSVGATPFYGYTF. DNA of the CDR3: TGTGCCTGGAGTGTAGGTGCTACTCCCTTCTATGGCTACACCTTC.

The V gene is TRBV10-3, the J gene TRBJ2-3, with 14 bases aligning to TRBD2. The V and J ends lost 10 bases and 1 base, in that order; junction bases with no gene match: 7. The germline V gene encodes CDR1 ENHRY and CDR2 SYGVKD. The CDR3 has 16 amino acids. CDR3 in DNA: TGTGCCAGCGGGACTAGCGGGGGCCAGGGCACAGATACGCAGTATTTT. It specifies CASGTSGGQGTDTQYF.

The rearrangement links TRBV29-1 to TRBJ2-1; no definite D call. The CDR3 contains 12 residues. The ends were cut back, 5 bases at V and 2 bases at J, with 7 bases in the middle. The V gene's germline CDR1 is SQVTM and CDR2 ANQGSEA. The CDR3 DNA sequence: TGCAGCGTTTCCACGACCTACAATGAGCAGTTCTTC. Translation: CSVSTTYNEQFF.

The rearrangement links TRBV10-3 to TRBJ1-4; TRBD1 matches at 7 bases. The CDR3 is 13 amino acids. The V segment lost 10 bases and the J segment 5 bases; nucleotides outside the gene matches: 7. Germline assignment: CDR1 ENHRY and CDR2 SYGVKD. Here the CDR3 DNA reads TGTGCCACCACGGACAGGATGAATGAAAAACTGTTTTTT. It codes for CATTDRMNEKLFF.

The chain links TRBV5-1 to TRBJ1-1; D is unclear. The CDR3 totals 17 residues. Trimming took 0 bases from V and 4 from J, leaving 19 bases between them. Germline CDR1 reads SGHRS; CDR2 reads YFSETQ. The CDR3 DNA reads as TGCGCCAGCAGCTTGGGGTTTCCCCGGGAGTTGGGCACTGAAGCTTTCTTT. This translates into CASSLGFPRELGTEAFF.

This chain links TRBV18 with TRBJ1-1; weak D call: TRBD1 (6 bases). CDR1 and CDR2 from the germline V gene are KGHSH and LQKENI. V lost 4 bases to trimming and J lost 4 bases, with 16 bases between them. The CDR3 is made up of 15 amino acids. CDR3 sequence reads: CASSLETGRSTEAFF. In DNA form, the CDR3 reads TGTGCCAGCTCACTAGAGACAGGCCGAAGCACTGAAGCTTTCTTT.

V usage is TRBV7-2 and J usage is TRBJ1-1; D is unclear. Germline V gene lookup returns CDR1 SGHTA and CDR2 FQGNSA. The CDR3 contains 15 residues. The germline V and J ends were trimmed by 1 base and 8 bases, with 17 bases remaining between them. The CDR3 is CASSLDLAAFEEAFF. Written as DNA, the CDR3 is TGTGCCAGCAGCTTAGATCTCGCGGCATTTGAGGAAGCTTTCTTT.

The V and J genes are TRBV12-5 and TRBJ1-3; TRBD1 agrees at 8 bases. The CDR3 is 16 residues long. Germline V gives CDR1 LGHNT, CDR2 FRNRAP. With V trimmed by 2 bases and J by 0 bases, 3 bases remained unmatched. The CDR3 DNA follows: TGTGCTAGTGGTTTGCCAGGGGGCAACTCTGGAAACACCATATATTTT. Translation: CASGLPGGNSGNTIYF.

There are a few counts of this clone. The rearrangement uses TRBV4-1 and TRBJ1-2; D possibly corresponds to TRBD1 (5 bases). Trimming took 3 bases from V and 4 from J, leaving 12 bases between them. This CDR3 contains 14 residues. Germline V gives CDR1 MGHRA, CDR2 YSYEKL. CDR3 sequence reads: CASSHEGRSYGYTF. The CDR3 nucleotides are TGCGCCAGCAGCCATGAGGGACGGAGCTATGGCTACACCTTC.

The chain employs TRBV7-9 and TRBJ2-7; D is perhaps TRBD1 or TRBD2 (6 bases each). This CDR3 region has 14 residues. Germline CDR1 is SEHNR and CDR2 is FQNEAQ (reference sequence). V was shortened by 2 bases and J by 2 bases, with 10 bases between the two germline ends. The CDR3, as DNA: TGTGCCAGCAGCTTAACGGGGGCCCCCTACGAGCAGTACTTC. Protein: CASSLTGAPYEQYF.

The V and J genes are TRBV24-1 and TRBJ1-1; maybe TRBD1 (5 bases). Germline CDR1 and CDR2: KGHDR and SFDVKD. Trimming cost V 5 bases and J 4 bases, with 10 bases left between them. CDR3 length: 13 amino acids. The CDR3 DNA reads TGTGCCACCAGTGTTGGAAGGGGCACTGAAGCTTTCTTT. Its translation: CATSVGRGTEAFF.

The V gene is TRBV6-5, the J gene TRBJ2-3; 8 positions agree with TRBD1. With V trimmed by 6 bases and J by 3 bases, 8 bases remained unmatched. This CDR3 is 15 amino acids long. Germline lookup yields CDR1 MNHEY and CDR2 SVGAGI. CDR3 region: CASRGRGQGTDTQYF. The CDR3 DNA is TGTGCCAGCAGGGGCCGTGGACAGGGAACAGATACGCAGTATTTT.